These 29 T cell receptor beta chains share one sample of origin, sequenced in a study of blood T cells in healthy people across ages. For the second PCR, which ran for about 7 to 11 cycles, a sample-barcoded 5' primer and a J-beta primer mix were used. TCRdb re-called the 5' RACE reads through MiXCR, storing one row per CDR3 protein. Counted here are over 1,500,000 distinct CDR3 sequences, roughly 52% occurring once; the ten biggest clones make up 2.1%. Sequenced input: blood. Source of these receptors: a woman in her 40s in good health.

This chain uses TRBV9 with TRBJ2-5, with D tentatively TRBD1 (6 bases). This CDR3 comprises 16 residues. Germline CDR1 SGDLS, CDR2 YYNGEE. Trimming removed 3 bases at V and 5 bases at J, with 20 bases between. The chain's CDR3 is CASSAESYRAVETQYF. The CDR3 DNA sequence: TGTGCCAGCAGCGCCGAGAGCTACAGGGCGGTGGAGACCCAGTACTTC.

The CDR3 sequence is CASSLSATTNTEAFF. The CDR3 region has the DNA TGCGCCAGCAGCTTGTCTGCGACCACGAACACTGAAGCTTTCTTT. The V call is TRBV5-1, the J call TRBJ1-1; D uncertain. Germline V CDR1 and CDR2: SGHRS, YFSETQ. The CDR3 spans 15 residues. V shed 1 base and J shed 1 base, with 11 bases lying between them. The full variable domain, its missing parts supplied by reference TRBV5-1 and TRBJ1-1, is KAGVTQTPRYLIKTRGQQVTLSCSPISGHRSVSWYQQTPGQGLQFLFEYFSETQRNKGNFPGRFSGRQFSNSRSEMNVSTLELGDSALYLCASSLSATTNTEAFFGQGTRLTVV.

The chain joins TRBV27 to TRBJ1-6, with TRBD1 as a possible D gene (6 bases). This CDR3 has 16 residues. From germline, CDR1 is MNHEY and CDR2 SMNVEV (reference sequence). Trimming stripped 2 bases from V and 10 bases from J, with 18 bases between. The CDR3 bases are TGTGCCAGCAGTTTACGAGTACAGGGTAACGGATCACCCCTCCACTTT. As protein: CASSLRVQGNGSPLHF.

Points on this clonotype: The junction and the germline gene differ at one end; a read error may be behind it. The genes are TRBV6-2 or TRBV6-3 and TRBJ2-7; the D call may be TRBD1 or TRBD2 (5 bases each). This CDR3 region has 15 residues. Germline V CDR1 and CDR2: MNHEY, SVGEGT. CDR3 DNA sequence: TGCGCCAGCAGTTACTCGAGGGGAAAAACCTACGAGCAGTACTTC. Its translation is CASSYSRGKTYEQYF.

This clonotype was counted only a few times. This sequence joins TRBV28 and TRBJ2-1; the D gene could be TRBD1 or TRBD2 (5 bases each). Trimming cost V 6 bases and J 0 bases, with 21 bases left between them. Germline CDR1 and CDR2: MDHEN and SYDVKM. This CDR3 has 18 residues. The CDR3 protein is CASSWDLRDAVSYNEQFF. In DNA, the CDR3 is TGTGCCAGCAGCTGGGATCTCCGGGACGCCGTCTCCTACAATGAGCAGTTCTTC. Full variable domain (outside the CDR3, taken from reference TRBV28 and TRBJ2-1): DVKVTQSSRYLVKRTGEKVFLECVQDMDHENMFWYRQDPGLGLRLIYFSYDVKMKEKGDIPEGYSVSREKKERFSLILESASTNQTSMYLCASSWDLRDAVSYNEQFFGPGTRLTVL.

The chain couples TRBV7-3 to TRBJ2-4; D may correspond to TRBD1 or TRBD2 (6 bases each). The J call may not be correct, given that the DNA end is closer to TRBJ2-5. The CDR3 sequence is 15 residues long. Germline V CDR1 and CDR2: SGHTA, FQGTGA. The CDR3 nucleotides are TGTGCCAGCAGCGCCTTGGGGGGCCACCAAGAGACCCAGTACTTC. It codes for CASSALGGHQETQYF.

The rearrangement joins TRBV7-2 to TRBJ2-5, with a tentative D call TRBD2 (6 bases). Trimming removed 6 bases at V and 4 bases at J, with 33 bases between. CDR3 length equals 20 residues. CDR1 is SGHTA, CDR2 FQGNSA, per germline. The CDR3 sequence: CASRPGGLAGLGFERETQYF. The CDR3, as DNA: TGTGCCAGCAGACCTGGTGGGCTGGCGGGGTTGGGGTTTGAGCGAGAGACCCAGTACTTC.

The sample holds a few counts of this clonotype. The chain has TRBV21-1 and TRBJ2-7; TRBD1, as called in the table, went unchecked against the DNA. TRBV21-1 is recorded as a pseudogene. The CDR3 contains 17 residues. CDR3: CASSKKGETGADREQYF. The CDR3, as DNA: TGTGCCAGCAGCAAGAAGGGCGAAACAGGGGCGGATCGCGAGCAGTACTTC.

V usage is TRBV28 and J usage is TRBJ2-4; 8 nucleotides line up with TRBD2. Germline CDR1 is MDHEN and CDR2 is SYDVKM. V lost 5 bases to trimming and J lost 0 bases; unmatched junction nucleotides: 12. The CDR3 covers 18 residues. CDR3 sequence (DNA): TGTGCCAGCAGTCCTCTGGATTTAGCGGGGCTAGCCAAAAACATTCAGTACTTC. Residues: CASSPLDLAGLAKNIQYF.

Concerning this clonotype itself: Mismatch with germline at one junction end may stem from a read error. The rearrangement links TRBV12-3 or TRBV12-4 to TRBJ2-3; D possibly corresponds to TRBD2 (6 bases). This CDR3 comprises 14 residues. The CDR3 region is CASTFSGSTGTQYF. For the CDR3, the DNA is TGTGCCAGCACTTTTAGCGGTAGCACAGGTACGCAGTATTTT.

The chain uses TRBV27 and TRBJ2-7; TRBD1 matches at 11 bases. The better agreement between TRBJ2-5 and the DNA end casts doubt on the J call. The CDR3 is 13 residues long. Germline CDR1 and CDR2: MNHEY and SMNVEV (reference sequence). CDR3 DNA: TGTGCCACCGGGACAGGGGGAAGCGGGACCCAGTACTTC. Encoded protein: CATGTGGSGTQYF.

This chain links TRBV6-5 with TRBJ2-4; 9 bases are shared with TRBD1. This CDR3 contains 18 residues. The junction had 11 bases not matched to a gene; V was cut back by 2 bases and J by 3 bases. From germline, CDR1 is MNHEY and CDR2 SVGAGI. CDR3 DNA: TGTGCCAGCAGTTACGACCGGGACAGGGCTTTGGTCAAAAACATTCAGTACTTC. Protein sequence: CASSYDRDRALVKNIQYF.

The chain's CDR3 is CSVEGVGGRPEKLFF. In nucleotides, the CDR3 is TGCAGCGTTGAAGGTGTCGGGGGGCGACCCGAAAAACTGTTTTTT. The gene calls are TRBV29-1 and TRBJ1-4, with D possibly TRBD1 on 6 matching bases. The CDR3 contains 15 residues. V lost 1 base to trimming and J lost 8 bases, with 17 bases between them. Germline V lookup: CDR1 SQVTM, CDR2 ANQGSEA.

With respect to this clonotype: The junction differs from germline at one of its ends, possibly a read error. This chain uses TRBV11-2 with TRBJ1-1; weak D call: TRBD1 (6 bases). The CDR3 totals 16 residues. CDR1 and CDR2 from the germline V gene are SGHAT and FQNNGV. CDR3 sequence (DNA): TGTGCCAGCAGCTTCAACCCCCGGGACAAGAACGCTGAAGCTTTCTTT. Protein product: CASSFNPRDKNAEAFF.

The sample holds a few counts of this clonotype. The chain couples TRBV9 to TRBJ2-3; perhaps TRBD2 as D (6 bases). Germline V gene lookup returns CDR1 SGDLS and CDR2 YYNGEE. V was clipped by 4 bases and J by 1 base, with 16 bases between them. The CDR3 has 16 residues. CDR3 DNA sequence: TGTGCCAGCAGCTTCCTGGGGCGGAGGGGCACAGATACGCAGTATTTT. Translated, it gives CASSFLGRRGTDTQYF.

The chain uses TRBV4-3 and TRBJ2-1; the D gene is possibly TRBD2 (5 bases). This CDR3 is built from 15 residues. CDR1 LGHNA and CDR2 YSLEER come from the germline V gene. The V gene lost 4 bases and the J gene lost 7 bases, with 17 bases spanning the gap. CDR3 coding DNA: TGCGCCAGCAGCCCGCTAGGGTCTACGGGAAATGAGCAGTTCTTC. This gives the protein CASSPLGSTGNEQFF.

The genes are TRBV20-1 and TRBJ1-5, with TRBD1 identical over 8 bases. The J segment lost 6 bases and the V segment lost 0 bases, leaving 10 bases of the junction unmatched. This CDR3 comprises 16 residues. In germline, CDR1 is DFQATT, CDR2 SNEGSKA (reference sequence). The CDR3 DNA reads TGCAGTGCTAGAGAGCTAAGGACAGGGCTGGGTCAGCCCCAGCATTTT. Translated, it gives CSARELRTGLGQPQHF.

In this sample, this clonotype turned up a few times. DNA of the CDR3: TGCGCCAGCAGCCGGCAGGAGGATGAGCAGTTCTTC. It specifies CASSRQEDEQFF. V is TRBV5-1 and J is TRBJ2-1; perhaps TRBD2 as D (5 bases). From germline, CDR1 is SGHRS and CDR2 YFSETQ. The V end was cut by 4 bases, the J end by 8 bases, with 10 bases between. The CDR3 totals 12 residues.

V usage is TRBV20-1 and J usage is TRBJ2-3; a possible D gene is TRBD2 (7 bases). V lost 0 bases, J lost 4 bases, and 14 bases lay in between. Germline assignment: CDR1 DFQATT and CDR2 SNEGSKA (reference sequence). The CDR3 is made up of 15 amino acids. The chain's CDR3 is CSARDPRGGADTQYF. DNA for the CDR3: TGCAGTGCTAGAGATCCTAGGGGGGGCGCAGATACGCAGTATTTT.

The chain carries TRBV27 and TRBJ1-2, with D possibly TRBD1 on 6 matching bases. Trimming stripped 6 bases from V and 8 bases from J, with 25 bases between. The CDR3 has 16 amino acids. From germline, CDR1 is MNHEY and CDR2 SMNVEV (reference sequence). The CDR3 loop reads CASRTYSNTGFYGYTF. The CDR3 bases are TGTGCCAGCAGGACCTACTCAAATACAGGGTTTTACGGCTACACCTTC.

CDR3 loop: CASSLTGESGELFF. CDR3 sequence (DNA): TGCGCCAGCAGCTTAACAGGGGAATCCGGGGAGCTGTTTTTT. V and J are TRBV5-1 and TRBJ2-2, with 7 bases identical to TRBD1. The CDR3 runs to 14 residues. The V gene end was trimmed by 2 bases and the J gene end by 6 bases; junction bases not matched to a gene: 4. Germline CDR1 reads SGHRS; CDR2 reads YFSETQ.

The rearrangement joins TRBV29-1 to TRBJ1-2; no firm D call. V was pared by 6 bases and J by 13 bases, with 21 bases between. This CDR3 spans 12 amino acids. Germline V lookup: CDR1 SQVTM, CDR2 ANQGSEA. The CDR3 sequence is CSVHSYGPLCTF. CDR3 coding DNA: TGCAGCGTCCACTCGTATGGGCCCTTGTGCACCTTC.

This sequence joins TRBV20-1 and TRBJ1-5; D call uncertain. Trimming pared 2 bases from V and 6 bases from J, leaving 8 bases between. The CDR3 covers 12 residues. Germline lookup yields CDR1 DFQATT and CDR2 SNEGSKA (reference sequence). The CDR3 loop reads CSARRGSQPQHF. The CDR3 coding sequence is TGCAGTGCTAGAAGAGGGAGTCAGCCCCAGCATTTT.

The V gene is TRBV6-1, the J gene TRBJ2-7; no reliable D call. Germline CDR1 is MNHNS and CDR2 is SASEGT. There are 15 residues in the CDR3. The V gene lost 0 bases and the J gene lost 3 bases, with 12 bases spanning the gap. For the CDR3, the DNA is TGTGCCAGCAGTGAAGCGCTTCTGGGCCGCTACGAGCAGTACTTC. Its protein is CASSEALLGRYEQYF.

This clonotype was counted between two and nine times. The chain combines TRBV12-3 or TRBV12-4 with TRBJ2-1; 8 bases line up with TRBD1. The CDR3 length is 16 residues. The ends lost 5 bases at V and 6 bases at J; junction bases unmatched: 12. CDR3 nucleotide sequence: TGTGCCAGCAGTCGGGGGACAGGCTTAGCGCTCAATGAGCAGTTCTTC. Translation gives CASSRGTGLALNEQFF.

This clonotype has only a few counts. The chain couples TRBV20-1 to TRBJ2-3; D may match TRBD1 or TRBD2 (6 bases each). Trimming removed 5 bases at V and 14 bases at J, with 32 bases between. This CDR3 spans 16 amino acids. Germline V gene lookup returns CDR1 DFQATT and CDR2 SNEGSKA (reference sequence). The chain's CDR3 is CSARPDGGPGGRYAYF. For the CDR3, the DNA is TGCAGTGCTCGACCGGACGGGGGCCCCGGGGGCAGATACGCGTATTTT.

This chain uses TRBV13 with TRBJ2-1; TRBD2 agrees at 11 bases. The CDR3 extends over 15 amino acids. V shed 10 bases and J 9 bases; nucleotides not matched to a gene: 14. The V gene's germline CDR1 is PRHDT and CDR2 FYEKMQ (reference sequence). Here the CDR3 DNA reads TGTGCCACGGTGTCCCTAGCGGGGGGCCGAGGTGAGCAGTTCTTC. This translates into CATVSLAGGRGEQFF. The entire variable domain, with the rest obtained from reference TRBV13 and TRBJ2-1, is as follows: AAGVIQSPRHLIKEKRETATLKCYPIPRHDTVYWYQQGPGQDPQFLISFYEKMQSDKGSIPDRFSAQQFSDYHSELNMSSLELGDSALYFCATVSLAGGRGEQFFGPGTRLTVL.

This clonotype has only a few counts. This chain connects TRBV12-3 or TRBV12-4 to TRBJ1-2; D uncertain. Trimming stripped 2 bases from V and 8 bases from J, with 12 bases between. The CDR3 is made up of 13 amino acids. The CDR3: CASSLFSGFGYTF. In DNA, the CDR3 is TGTGCCAGCAGTTTATTCTCCGGGTTCGGCTACACCTTC.

This sequence joins TRBV28 and TRBJ2-7; D possibly corresponds to TRBD2 (6 bases). Germline assignment: CDR1 MDHEN and CDR2 SYDVKM. The germline V and J ends were trimmed by 3 bases and 3 bases, with 21 bases remaining between them. The CDR3 length is 17 residues. CDR3 protein: CASSFPSGLNCRYEQYF. CDR3 nucleotides: TGTGCCAGCAGTTTCCCCAGCGGGCTGAATTGCCGCTACGAGCAGTACTTC.